This T cell receptor (beta chain) was identified in a study of T-cell memory formation after mild COVID-19. A single record per CDR3 protein comes from TCRdb applying MiXCR to the 5' RACE reads. Among 250,000 to 300,000 distinct CDR3 sequences listed, 15% to 20% were seen once. Sequenced material: PBMCs or a T cell subset sorted from them (not recorded which). This clonotype was sampled from a man aged 18 to 29 who had mild COVID-19 (a few samples of this study predate the infection). Cell type and time point are not known.

This CDR3 is CASSQDREDWYGYTF. In nucleotides, the CDR3 is TGCGCCAGCAGCCAAGACAGGGAGGATTGGTATGGCTACACCTTC. The J gene is TRBJ1-2, the V gene TRBV4-3, with D maybe TRBD1 (5 bases). CDR3 length: 15 residues. With 0 bases removed from V and 5 bases from J, the gap between germline ends came to 13 bases. In germline, CDR1 is LGHNA, CDR2 YSLEER.